The TCR beta chain described here comes from a study of T cell responses to AZD1222 COVID-19 vaccine. The CDR3 has 13 residues. Germline V CDR1 and CDR2: MNHEY, SVGAGI. Between the trimmed V and J ends, which lost 3 bases and 0 bases, there was a span of 6 bases. Here immunoSEQ multiplex PCR was the method, and the copy in TCRdb shows in-frame clones only, minus some. This sample carries 100,000 to 120,000 clones, approximately 94% of them seen once, and the ten largest clones take 2.5% to 3%. The sequence was obtained from an adult who received the AZD1222 COVID-19 vaccine. The material was peripheral blood, obtained 28 days after the second AZD1222 dose. The chain links TRBV6-5 to TRBJ2-7; no firm D call. DNA for the CDR3: TGTGCCAGCAGTTATTCCCACTCCTACGAGCAGTACTTC. Translation: CASSYSHSYEQYF.